The rows below give T cell receptor beta chains drawn from one sample of a study of memory CD4+ T cells and cytomegalovirus serostatus. Only in-frame clones appear in the TCRdb table, and some are missing; sequencing was by immunoSEQ multiplex PCR. The repertoire holds about 41,000 clones, with roughly four fifths as singletons. Sequencing was carried out using memory CD4+ T cells from blood. These receptors were collected from an adult in good health and CMV-seronegative. Both conserved end residues are part of each CDR3. Fields, in order: clone size, V gene, CDR3 protein. Size values are once, few and many counts, or a class for expanded clones, and some rows have none.

NA	TRBV2	CASRGGINYGYTF
NA	TRBV19	CASSTPVGTGGAGANVLTF
NA	TRBV5-4	CASSLDQGAVGTGELFF
NA	TRBV2	CASSERETGQETQYF
NA	TRBV4-3	CASSRAGVTGELFF
NA	TRBV9	CASSVVGQRANEQFF
NA	TRBV28	CASSRQGLFTDTQYF
NA	TRBV4-1	CASSTGEGTDTQYF
NA	TRBV7-9	CASSLGQAQGYYNEQFF
NA	TRBV27	CASSLGARSVTGELFF
NA	TRBV21-1	CARTGETGELFF
NA	TRBV6-5	CASSSIGTGYNQPQHF
few	TRBV5-5	CASSFVNREGEQYF
few	TRBV19	CASKKPEQETQYF
NA	TRBV19	CATKTPRNWDYGYTF
NA	TRBV7-2	CASSLKRGQGTEAFF
NA	TRBV27	CASSLNSRAFF
NA	TRBV7-9	CASSSRTVSGLYF
NA	TRBV7-2	CASSLGRRDSRSQSYEQYF
medium-sized	TRBV5-1	CASSFLGRRSTDTQYF
few	TRBV9	CASSPGLAGPYEQYF
NA	TRBV19	CASSIRGDGTEAFF
NA	TRBV29-1	CSVGAGAYEQYF
NA	TRBV14	CASSPREGGSGPQEQFF
NA	TRBV7-2	CASSPEGGNIQYF
NA	TRBV15	CATSRDGGDPYGYTF
NA	TRBV5-1	CASSLGQETQYF
NA	TRBV18	CASSPGGGWDTEAFF
few	TRBV10-3	CAIRRSLAGGNEQFF
few	TRBV21-1	CASSKVSSPNNEQFF
NA	TRBV7-3	CASSLLGQTEETQYF
NA	TRBV7-2	CASSRTVGNTIYF
NA	TRBV7-2	CASSLVQGNGYTF
once	TRBV28	CASSPLAGGRGIQYF
NA	TRBV7-9	CASSSGAGPTDTQYF
NA	TRBV19	CASSIVAGLAKNIQYF
NA	TRBV5-1	CASSLDPNQPQHF
NA	TRBV11-2	CASSLSPGETDTQYF